This T cell receptor (beta chain) was identified in a study of OX40 agonist ivuxolimab in advanced cancers. The overall study: Allowance was made for prior anti-PD-1, anti-PD-L1 or anti-CTLA-4 therapy, and 40% had some. The study, taken as a whole, reports: Nonresponders, in some cases, also had low normalized T-cell clonal expansion. Blood T cells, both CD4+ and CD8+, expanded clonally by week 6 at 0.1 to 3.0 mg/kg.

In the case of this clone: The antigen is undetermined.

Looked up from germline, CDR1 is SGHAT and CDR2 is FQNNGV. The CDR3 sequence is 17 residues long. Trimming stripped 1 base from V and 7 bases from J, with 20 bases between. The assay was immunoSEQ multiplex PCR, and TCRdb's table has in-frame clones only and misses some. The sample has tens of thousands of clones; around 90% are singletons. This sequence joins TRBV11-2 and TRBJ2-1; D is unresolved. The sequence derives from an adult with an advanced solid tumor such as melanoma, head and neck, liver or kidney cancer. The input for sequencing was CD4+ or CD8+ T cells sorted from blood, taken in a trial of the OX40 agonist ivuxolimab. In DNA, the CDR3 is TGTGCCAGCAGCTTAGGTTTACGTGGCGCCGTTTGGAATGAGCAGTTCTTC. Its translation: CASSLGLRGAVWNEQFF.